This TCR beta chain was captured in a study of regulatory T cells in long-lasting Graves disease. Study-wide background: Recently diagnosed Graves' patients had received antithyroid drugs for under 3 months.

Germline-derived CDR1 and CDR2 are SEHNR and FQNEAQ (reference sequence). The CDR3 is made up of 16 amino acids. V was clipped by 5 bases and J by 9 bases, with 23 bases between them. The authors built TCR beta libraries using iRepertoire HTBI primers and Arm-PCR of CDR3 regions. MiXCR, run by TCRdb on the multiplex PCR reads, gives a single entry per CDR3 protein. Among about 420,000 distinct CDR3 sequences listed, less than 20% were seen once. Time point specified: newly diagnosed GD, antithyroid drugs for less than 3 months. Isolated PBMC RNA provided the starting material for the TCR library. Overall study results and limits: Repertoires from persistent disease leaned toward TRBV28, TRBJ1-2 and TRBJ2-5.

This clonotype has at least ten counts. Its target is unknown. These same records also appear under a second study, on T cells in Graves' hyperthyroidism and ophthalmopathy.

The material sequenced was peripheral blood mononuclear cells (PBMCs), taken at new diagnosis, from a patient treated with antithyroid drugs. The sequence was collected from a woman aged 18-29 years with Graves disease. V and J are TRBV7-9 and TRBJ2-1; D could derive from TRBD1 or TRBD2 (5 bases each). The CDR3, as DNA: TGTGCCAGCAGCACCCCGGGACCGCGACAAAGGAGTGAGCAGTTCTTC. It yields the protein CASSTPGPRQRSEQFF.